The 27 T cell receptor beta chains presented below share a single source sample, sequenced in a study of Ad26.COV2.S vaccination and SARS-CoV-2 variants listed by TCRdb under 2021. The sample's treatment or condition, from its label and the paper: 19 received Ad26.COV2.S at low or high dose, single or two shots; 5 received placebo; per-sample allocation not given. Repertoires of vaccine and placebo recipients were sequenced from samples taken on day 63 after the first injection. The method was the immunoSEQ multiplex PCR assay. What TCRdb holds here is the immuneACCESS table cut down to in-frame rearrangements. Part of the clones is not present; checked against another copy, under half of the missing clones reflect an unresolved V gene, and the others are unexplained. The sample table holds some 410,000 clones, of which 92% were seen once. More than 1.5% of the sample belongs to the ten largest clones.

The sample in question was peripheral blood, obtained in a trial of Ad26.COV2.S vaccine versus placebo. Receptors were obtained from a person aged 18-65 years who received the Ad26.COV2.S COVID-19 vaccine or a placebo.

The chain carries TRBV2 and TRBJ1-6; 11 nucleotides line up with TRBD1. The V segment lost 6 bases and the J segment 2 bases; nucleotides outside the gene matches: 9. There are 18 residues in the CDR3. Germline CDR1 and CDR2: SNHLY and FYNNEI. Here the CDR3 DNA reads TGTGCCAGCAGCCCAAGACGGACAGGGGGCGCCTATAATTCACCCCTCCACTTT. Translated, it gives CASSPRRTGGAYNSPLHF.

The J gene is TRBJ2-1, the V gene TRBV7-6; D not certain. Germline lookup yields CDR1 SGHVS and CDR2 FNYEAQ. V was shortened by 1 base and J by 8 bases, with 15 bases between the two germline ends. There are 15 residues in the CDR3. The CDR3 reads CASSLDGHRSDEQFF. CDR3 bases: TGTGCCAGCAGCTTAGATGGGCATAGGAGCGATGAGCAGTTCTTC.

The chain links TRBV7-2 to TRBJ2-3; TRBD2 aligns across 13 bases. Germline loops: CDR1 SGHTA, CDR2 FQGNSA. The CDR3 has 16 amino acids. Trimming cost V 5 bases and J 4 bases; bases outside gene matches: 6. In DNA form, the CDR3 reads TGTGCCAGCAGCCTCAGACTAGCGGGGGGAGCAGATACGCAGTATTTT. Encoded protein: CASSLRLAGGADTQYF.

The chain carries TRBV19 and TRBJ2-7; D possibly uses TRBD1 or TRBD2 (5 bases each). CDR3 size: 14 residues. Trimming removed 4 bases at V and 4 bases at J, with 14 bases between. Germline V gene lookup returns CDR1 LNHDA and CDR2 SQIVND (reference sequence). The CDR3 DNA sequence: TGTGCCAGTAGTACAGGGAGTGGACAATACGAGCAGTACTTC. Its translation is CASSTGSGQYEQYF.

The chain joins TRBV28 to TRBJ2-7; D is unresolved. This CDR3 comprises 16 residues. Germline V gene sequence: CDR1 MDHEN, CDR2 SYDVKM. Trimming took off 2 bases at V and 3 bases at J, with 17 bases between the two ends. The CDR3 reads CASSLPTEPTGYEQYF. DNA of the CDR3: TGTGCCAGCAGTTTACCTACAGAACCAACGGGCTACGAGCAGTACTTC.

The CDR3 here is CASSRIFSRVVYEQYF. In DNA, the CDR3 is TGTGCCAGCAGCCGAATATTCTCCCGGGTTGTGTACGAGCAGTACTTC. V and J are TRBV14 and TRBJ2-7; D ambiguous. Trimming took off 4 bases at V and 4 bases at J, with 20 bases between the two ends. The CDR3 contains 16 residues. CDR1 SGHDN and CDR2 FVKESK come from the germline V gene.

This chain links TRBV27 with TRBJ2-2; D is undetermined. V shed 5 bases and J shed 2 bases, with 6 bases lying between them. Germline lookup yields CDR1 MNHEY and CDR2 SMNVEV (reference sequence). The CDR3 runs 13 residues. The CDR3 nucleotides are TGTGCCAGCAGTCGGGTAAACACCGGGGAGCTGTTTTTT. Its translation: CASSRVNTGELFF.

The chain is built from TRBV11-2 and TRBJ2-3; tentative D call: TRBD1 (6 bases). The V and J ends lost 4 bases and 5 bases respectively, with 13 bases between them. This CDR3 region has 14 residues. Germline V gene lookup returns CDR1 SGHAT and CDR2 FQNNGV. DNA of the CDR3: TGTGCCAGCAGCTCGGGACATTGGGGAGATACGCAGTATTTT. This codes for CASSSGHWGDTQYF.

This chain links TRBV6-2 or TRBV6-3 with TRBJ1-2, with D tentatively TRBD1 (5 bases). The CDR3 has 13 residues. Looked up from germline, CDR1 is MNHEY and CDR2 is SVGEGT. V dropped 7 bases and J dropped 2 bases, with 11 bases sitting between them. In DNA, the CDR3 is TGTGCCAGCAACCCCCGGGGGAACTATGGCTACACCTTC. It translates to CASNPRGNYGYTF.

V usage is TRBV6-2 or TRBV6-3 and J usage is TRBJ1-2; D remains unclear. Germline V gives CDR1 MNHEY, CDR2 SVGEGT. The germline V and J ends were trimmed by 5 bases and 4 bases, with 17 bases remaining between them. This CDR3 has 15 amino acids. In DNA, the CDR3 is TGTGCCAGCAGTCTCCGTAAACGATTTCGCTATGGCTACACCTTC. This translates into CASSLRKRFRYGYTF.

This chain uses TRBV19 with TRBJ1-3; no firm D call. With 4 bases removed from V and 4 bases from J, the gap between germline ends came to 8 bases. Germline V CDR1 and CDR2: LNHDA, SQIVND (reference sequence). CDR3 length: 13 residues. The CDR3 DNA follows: TGTGCCAGTAGTAGTACGGTAGGAAACACCATATATTTT. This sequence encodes CASSSTVGNTIYF.

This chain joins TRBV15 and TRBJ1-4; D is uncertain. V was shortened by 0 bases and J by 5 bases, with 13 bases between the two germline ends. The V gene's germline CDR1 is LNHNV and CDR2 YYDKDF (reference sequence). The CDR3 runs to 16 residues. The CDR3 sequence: CATSRDLQPANEKLFF. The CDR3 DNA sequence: TGTGCCACCAGCAGAGATCTACAGCCCGCCAATGAAAAACTGTTTTTT.

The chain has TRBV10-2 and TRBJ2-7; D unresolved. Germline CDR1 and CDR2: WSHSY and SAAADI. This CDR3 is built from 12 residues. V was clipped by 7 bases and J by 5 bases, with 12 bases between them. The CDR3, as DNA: TGCGCCAGCAAAAATAATGCGGACGAGCAGTACTTC. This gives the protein CASKNNADEQYF.

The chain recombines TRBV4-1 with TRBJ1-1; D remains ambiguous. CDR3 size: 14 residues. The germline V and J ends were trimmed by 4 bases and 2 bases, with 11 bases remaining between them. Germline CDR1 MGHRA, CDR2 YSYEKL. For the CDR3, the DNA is TGCGCCAGCAGCCTCTACACGGGTAACACTGAAGCTTTCTTT. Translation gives CASSLYTGNTEAFF.

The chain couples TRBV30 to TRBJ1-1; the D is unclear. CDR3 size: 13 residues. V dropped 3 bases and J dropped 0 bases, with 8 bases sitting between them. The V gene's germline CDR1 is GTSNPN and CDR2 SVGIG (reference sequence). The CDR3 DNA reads TGTGCCTGGAGGATGGGTTTGAACACTGAAGCTTTCTTT. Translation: CAWRMGLNTEAFF.

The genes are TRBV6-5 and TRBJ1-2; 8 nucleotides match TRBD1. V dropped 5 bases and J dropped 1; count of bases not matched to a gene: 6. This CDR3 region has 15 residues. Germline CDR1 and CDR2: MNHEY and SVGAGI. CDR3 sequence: CASSPDRANNYGYTF. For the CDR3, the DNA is TGTGCCAGCAGTCCGGACAGGGCTAATAACTATGGCTACACCTTC.

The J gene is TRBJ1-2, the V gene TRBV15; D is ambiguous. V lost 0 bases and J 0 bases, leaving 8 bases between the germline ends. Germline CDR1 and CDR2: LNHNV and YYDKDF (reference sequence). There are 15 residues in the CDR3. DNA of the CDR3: TGTGCCACCAGCAGAGATTTGTATTCTAACTATGGCTACACCTTC. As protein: CATSRDLYSNYGYTF.

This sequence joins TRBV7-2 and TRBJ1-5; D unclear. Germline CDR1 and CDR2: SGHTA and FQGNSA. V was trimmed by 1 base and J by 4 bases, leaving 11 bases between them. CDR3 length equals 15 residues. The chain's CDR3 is CASSLGSYTNQPQHF. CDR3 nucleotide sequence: TGTGCCAGCAGCTTAGGAAGCTATACGAATCAGCCCCAGCATTTT.

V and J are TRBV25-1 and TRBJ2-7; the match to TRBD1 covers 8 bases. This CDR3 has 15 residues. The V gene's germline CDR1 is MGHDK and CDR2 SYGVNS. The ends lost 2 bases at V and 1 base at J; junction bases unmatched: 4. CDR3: CASSELGTGSYEQYF. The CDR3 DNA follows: TGTGCCAGCAGTGAACTCGGGACAGGATCCTACGAGCAGTACTTC.

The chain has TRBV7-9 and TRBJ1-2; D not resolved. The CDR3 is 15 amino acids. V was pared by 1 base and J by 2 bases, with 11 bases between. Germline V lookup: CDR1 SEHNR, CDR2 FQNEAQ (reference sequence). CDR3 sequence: CASSLGYRANYGYTF. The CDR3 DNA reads TGTGCCAGCAGCTTAGGGTACAGAGCAAACTATGGCTACACCTTC.

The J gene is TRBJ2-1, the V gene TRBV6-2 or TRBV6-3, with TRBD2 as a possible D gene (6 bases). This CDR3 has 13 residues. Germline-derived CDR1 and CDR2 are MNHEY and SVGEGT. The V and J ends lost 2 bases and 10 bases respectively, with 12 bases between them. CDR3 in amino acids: CASSYPPAGEQFF. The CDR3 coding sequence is TGTGCCAGCAGTTACCCACCGGCGGGGGAGCAGTTCTTC.

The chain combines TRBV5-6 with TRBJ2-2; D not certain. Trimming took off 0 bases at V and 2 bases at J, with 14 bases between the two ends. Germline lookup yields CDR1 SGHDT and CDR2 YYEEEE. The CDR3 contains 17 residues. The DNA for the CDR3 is TGTGCCAGCAGCTTGGAACCGGCGAGTAGTAACACCGGGGAGCTGTTTTTT. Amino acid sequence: CASSLEPASSNTGELFF.

CDR3 coding DNA: TGTGCCAGCAGCCAAGCTGGAATCTATGGCTACACCTTC. As protein: CASSQAGIYGYTF. The chain is built from TRBV14 and TRBJ1-2; no firm D call. This CDR3 is 13 amino acids long. The germline gives CDR1 SGHDN, CDR2 FVKESK. V lost 1 base and J lost 4, with 7 bases in between. The full variable domain, its missing parts supplied by reference TRBV14 and TRBJ1-2, is EAGVTQFPSHSVIEKGQTVTLRCDPISGHDNLYWYRRVMGKEIKFLLHFVKESKQDESGMPNNRFLAERTGGTYSTLKVQPAELEDSGVYFCASSQAGIYGYTFGSGTRLTVV.

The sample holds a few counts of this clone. The chain's CDR3 is CASSPIMLGGNTIYF. Here the CDR3 DNA reads TGTGCCAGCAGCCCGATAATGCTGGGAGGAAACACCATATATTTT. The chain carries TRBV7-9 and TRBJ1-3; D is uncertain. There are 15 residues in the CDR3. Trimming pared 5 bases from V and 4 bases from J, leaving 15 bases between. Looked up from germline, CDR1 is SEHNR and CDR2 is FQNEAQ (reference sequence). Drawing the rest from reference TRBV7-9 and TRBJ1-3, the complete variable domain is DTGVSQNPRHKITKRGQNVTFRCDPISEHNRLYWYRQTLGQGPEFLTYFQNEAQLEKSRLLSDRFSAERPKGSFSTLEIQRTEQGDSAMYLCASSPIMLGGNTIYFGEGSWLTVV.

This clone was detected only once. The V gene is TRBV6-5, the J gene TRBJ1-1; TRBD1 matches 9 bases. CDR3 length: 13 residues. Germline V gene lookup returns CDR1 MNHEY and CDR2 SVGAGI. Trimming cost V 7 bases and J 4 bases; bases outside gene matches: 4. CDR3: CASNHRGLTEAFF. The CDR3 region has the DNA TGTGCCAGCAATCACAGGGGGCTCACTGAAGCTTTCTTT.

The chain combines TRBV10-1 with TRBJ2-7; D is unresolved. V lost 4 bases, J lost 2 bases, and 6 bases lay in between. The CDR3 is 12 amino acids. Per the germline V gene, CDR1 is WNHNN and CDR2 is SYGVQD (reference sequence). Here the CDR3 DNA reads TGCGCCAGCAGTGGGTCAACCTACGAGCAGTACTTC. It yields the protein CASSGSTYEQYF.

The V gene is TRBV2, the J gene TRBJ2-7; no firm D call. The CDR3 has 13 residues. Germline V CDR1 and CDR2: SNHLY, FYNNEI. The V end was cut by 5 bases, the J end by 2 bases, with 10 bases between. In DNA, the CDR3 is TGTGCCAGCAGTTCCGGGCGTCCCTACGAGCAGTACTTC. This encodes CASSSGRPYEQYF.